This entry describes one T cell receptor beta chain. Its antigen is unknown. The record originates from a study of T cell responses to AZD1222 COVID-19 vaccine. Overall study results and limits: The donors showed a predominance of white British ancestry and of females, with possible underestimation of clonal diversity. Repertoire sampling happened only post peak T cell response. Reportedly, nearly half the spike-specific TCRs target unmutated variant regions.

Method: immunoSEQ multiplex PCR; TCRdb's copy keeps in-frame clones and lacks some. The sample yields more than 150,000 clones, 94% seen once. The CDR3 length is 15 residues. Looked up from germline, CDR1 is SGHDN and CDR2 is FVKESK. Trimming removed 5 bases from V and 3 bases from J; junction bases left unmatched: 8. The sample was peripheral blood, taken on day 0 of AZD1222 vaccination. This clonotype was sampled from an adult in good health. The J gene is TRBJ1-1, the V gene TRBV14; 8 bases line up with TRBD1. The CDR3 sequence: CASSIRGLRDTEAFF. In nucleotides, the CDR3 is TGTGCCAGCAGCATCAGGGGGCTTAGGGACACTGAAGCTTTCTTT.